The 3 T cell receptor beta chains reported below all come from one sample, sequenced in a study of CD8+ T cells in alopecia areata. CD4, CD8alpha, NKG2D, NKG2ACE and other markers guided sorting of pooled cutaneous lymph node cells. Sequencing relied on a cDNA template that was reverse transcribed from extracted RNA. Sequenced by immunoSEQ multiplex PCR; TCRdb stores in-frame clones only, minus some. In total the sample includes approximately 19,000 clones, none of them seen once. The sample was CD8+ T cells sorted from a lymph node. The receptors stem from a C3H/HeJ mouse with alopecia areata. For this mouse line, the MHC haplotype is H2-k.

Concerning this clone: Genes and germline come from the mouse. The read falls 4 residues short of the CDR3 end, and the missing part is taken from the germline J gene. This sequence joins TRBV19 and TRBJ1-1; no definite D call. The CDR3 extends over 14 amino acids. Trimming took 1 base from V and 0 from J, leaving 7 bases between them. The germline gives CDR1 FNHDT, CDR2 SITEND (reference sequence). The CDR3 sequence is CASSITVANTEVFF. The DNA read from the CDR3 is TGTGCCAGCAGTATAACAGTTGCAAACACA.

This clone was counted ten times or more. Gene and germline names: mouse. The sequence runs out 4 residues before the end of the CDR3; the remainder is reconstructed from the germline J gene. The gene calls are TRBV1 and TRBJ1-4; D is possibly TRBD1 (6 bases). V shed 4 bases and J shed 4 bases, with 7 bases lying between them. The CDR3 is 13 amino acids. The germline V gene encodes CDR1 NSQYPW and CDR2 LRSPGD (reference sequence). The sequenced CDR3 bases are TGCACCTGCAGTGGGACAGTCAACGAA. This codes for CTCSGTVNE. The entire CDR3 protein reads CTCSGTVNERLFF.

This clone was counted between two and nine times. Mouse names are used for the genes. The sequenced fragment ends 4 residues before the CDR3 boundary, so the rest is inferred from the germline J gene. The chain has TRBV19 and TRBJ2-7; D is unresolved. Germline V gene lookup returns CDR1 FNHDT and CDR2 SITEND (reference sequence). This CDR3 region has 13 residues. V lost 2 bases and J lost 0, with 6 bases in between. CDR3 region: CASSMGFSYEQYF. Incomplete CDR3 DNA: TGTGCCAGCAGTATGGGGTTCTCCTAT.